This T cell receptor (beta chain) was found in a study of early T cells in non-severe SARS-CoV-2 infection. A single record per CDR3 protein comes from TCRdb applying MiXCR to the 5' RACE reads. There are about 36,000 distinct CDR3 sequences in the sample; over 8.5% occur only once, and roughly 12% lies in the top ten. CDR1 SNHLY and CDR2 FYNNEI come from the germline V gene. V was clipped by 6 bases and J by 6 bases; unmatched bases: 2. The CDR3 extends over 12 amino acids. The sample holds many counts of this clonotype. This chain links TRBV2 with TRBJ2-1, with TRBD1 identical over 7 bases. The sequence was obtained from an adult who was a healthcare worker with PCR-confirmed SARS-CoV-2 infection or an uninfected control (not recorded which). Sequenced sample: whole blood. The DNA of the CDR3 is TGTGCCAGCAGCCCAGGGGGCAATGAGCAGTTCTTC. Its translation is CASSPGGNEQFF.